This T cell receptor (beta chain) was found in a study of blood T cells in healthy people across ages. General study findings and limits: Investigators treated diversity estimates from one million T cells as underestimates. It was found that TCR beta diversity correlated strongly with the percentage of naive T cells.

The CDR3 is made up of 14 amino acids. The germline V gene has CDR1 SGHTA and CDR2 FQGNSA. Trimming removed 8 bases from V and 3 bases from J; junction bases left unmatched: 6. This clonotype came up many times. Its target is not known. Through a sample-barcoded 5' primer and a J-beta primer mix, a second PCR was run for roughly 6 to 11 cycles. The authors tagged each cDNA molecule using a template-switch adaptor with 12 random nucleotides. CDR3-containing paired-end reads numbered at least 3 million in each sample. TCRdb fed the 5' RACE reads into MiXCR, producing one record per CDR3 protein. The sample carries roughly 700,000 distinct CDR3 sequences, about 30% recorded once.

Material: blood. The V and J genes are TRBV7-2 and TRBJ2-3; 9 nucleotides match TRBD2. The TCR comes from a woman of 80 years or more in good health. For the CDR3, the DNA is TGTGCCAGCGGGGCGGGGGGGCGGACAGATACGCAGTATTTT. It is translated as CASGAGGRTDTQYF.